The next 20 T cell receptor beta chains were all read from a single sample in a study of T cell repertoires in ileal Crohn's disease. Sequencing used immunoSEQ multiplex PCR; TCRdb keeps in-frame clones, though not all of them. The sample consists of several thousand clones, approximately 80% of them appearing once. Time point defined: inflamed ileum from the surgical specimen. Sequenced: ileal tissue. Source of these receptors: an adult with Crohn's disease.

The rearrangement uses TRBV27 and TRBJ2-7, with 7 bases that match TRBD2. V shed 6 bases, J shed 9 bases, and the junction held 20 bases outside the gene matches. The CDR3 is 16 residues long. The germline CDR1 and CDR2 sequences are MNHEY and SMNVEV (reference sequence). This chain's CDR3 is CASSSRGRGVQEGQYF. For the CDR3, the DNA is TGTGCCAGCAGCTCCAGAGGTCGGGGGGTCCAGGAAGGGCAGTACTTC.

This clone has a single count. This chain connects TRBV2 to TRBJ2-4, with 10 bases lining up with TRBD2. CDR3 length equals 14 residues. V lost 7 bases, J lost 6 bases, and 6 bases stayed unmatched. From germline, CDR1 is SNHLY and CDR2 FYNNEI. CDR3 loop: CASIERGGRNIQYF. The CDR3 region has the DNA TGTGCCAGCATCGAGCGGGGGGGCAGAAACATTCAGTACTTC.

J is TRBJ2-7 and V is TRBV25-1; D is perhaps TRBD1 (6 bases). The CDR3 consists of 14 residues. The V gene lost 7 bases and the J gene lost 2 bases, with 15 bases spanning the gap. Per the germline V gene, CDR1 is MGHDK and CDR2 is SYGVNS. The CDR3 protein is CASIPNRAAYEQYF. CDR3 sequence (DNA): TGTGCCAGCATACCTAACAGGGCCGCCTACGAGCAGTACTTC.

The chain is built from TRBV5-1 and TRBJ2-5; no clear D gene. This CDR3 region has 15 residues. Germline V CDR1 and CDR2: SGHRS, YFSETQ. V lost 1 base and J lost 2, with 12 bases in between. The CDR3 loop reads CASSLSLSVQETQYF. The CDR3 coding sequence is TGCGCCAGCAGCTTGTCCCTATCCGTTCAAGAGACCCAGTACTTC.

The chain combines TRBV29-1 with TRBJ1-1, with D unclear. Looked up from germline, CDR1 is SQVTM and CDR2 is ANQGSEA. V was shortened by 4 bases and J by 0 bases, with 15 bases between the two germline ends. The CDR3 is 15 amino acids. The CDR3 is CSVAARGLMNTEAFF. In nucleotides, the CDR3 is TGCAGCGTTGCAGCTCGAGGGCTCATGAACACTGAAGCTTTCTTT.

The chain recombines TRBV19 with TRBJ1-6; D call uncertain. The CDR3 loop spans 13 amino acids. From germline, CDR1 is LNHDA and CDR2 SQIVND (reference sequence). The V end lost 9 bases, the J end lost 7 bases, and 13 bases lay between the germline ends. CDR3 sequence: CASRRVLNSPLHF. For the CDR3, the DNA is TGTGCCAGCCGCCGGGTCCTGAATTCACCCCTCCACTTT.

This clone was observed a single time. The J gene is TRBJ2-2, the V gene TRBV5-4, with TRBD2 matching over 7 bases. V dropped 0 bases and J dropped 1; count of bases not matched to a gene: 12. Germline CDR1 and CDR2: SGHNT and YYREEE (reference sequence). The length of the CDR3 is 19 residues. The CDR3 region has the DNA TGTGCCAGCAGCTTGGGAGGTAGTCTAGCGGTTAGGAACACCGGGGAGCTGTTTTTT. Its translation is CASSLGGSLAVRNTGELFF.

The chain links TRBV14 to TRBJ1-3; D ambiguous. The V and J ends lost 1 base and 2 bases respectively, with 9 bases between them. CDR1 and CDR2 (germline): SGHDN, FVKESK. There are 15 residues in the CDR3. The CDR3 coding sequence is TGTGCCAGCAGCCAAGGGGCGGGAACTGGAAACACCATATATTTT. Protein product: CASSQGAGTGNTIYF.

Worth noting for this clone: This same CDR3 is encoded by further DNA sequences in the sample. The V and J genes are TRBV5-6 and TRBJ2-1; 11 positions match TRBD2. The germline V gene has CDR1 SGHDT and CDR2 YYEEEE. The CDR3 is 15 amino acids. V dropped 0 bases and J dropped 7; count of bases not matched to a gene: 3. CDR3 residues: CASSLGLAGGNEQFF. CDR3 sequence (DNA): TGTGCCAGCAGCTTGGGGTTAGCGGGGGGGAATGAGCAGTTCTTC.

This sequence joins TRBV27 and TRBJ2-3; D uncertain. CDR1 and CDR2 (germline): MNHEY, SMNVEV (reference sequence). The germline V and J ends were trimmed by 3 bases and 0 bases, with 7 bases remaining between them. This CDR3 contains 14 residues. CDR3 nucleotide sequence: TGTGCCAGCAGTTTGGGCTACAGCACAGATACGCAGTATTTT. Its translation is CASSLGYSTDTQYF.

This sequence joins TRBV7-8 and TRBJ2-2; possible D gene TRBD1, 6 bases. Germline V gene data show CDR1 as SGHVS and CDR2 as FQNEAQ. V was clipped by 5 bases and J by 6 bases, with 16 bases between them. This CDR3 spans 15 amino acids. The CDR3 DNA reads TGTGCCAGCAGCCTTGTTATGGGGGCGCCCGGGGAGCTGTTTTTT. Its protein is CASSLVMGAPGELFF.

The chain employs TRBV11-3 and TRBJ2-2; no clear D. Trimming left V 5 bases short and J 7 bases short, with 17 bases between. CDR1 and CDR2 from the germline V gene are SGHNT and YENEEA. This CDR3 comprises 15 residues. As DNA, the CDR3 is TGTGCCAGCAGCCCCCGGTCGTTGGATCACGGGGAGCTGTTTTTT. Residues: CASSPRSLDHGELFF.

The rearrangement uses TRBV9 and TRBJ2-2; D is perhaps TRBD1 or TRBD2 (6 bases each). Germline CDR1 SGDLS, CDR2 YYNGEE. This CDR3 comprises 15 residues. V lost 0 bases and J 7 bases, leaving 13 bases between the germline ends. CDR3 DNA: TGTGCCAGCAGCGTAGAAGGGGGGAGAGGCGGGGAGCTGTTTTTT. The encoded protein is CASSVEGGRGGELFF.

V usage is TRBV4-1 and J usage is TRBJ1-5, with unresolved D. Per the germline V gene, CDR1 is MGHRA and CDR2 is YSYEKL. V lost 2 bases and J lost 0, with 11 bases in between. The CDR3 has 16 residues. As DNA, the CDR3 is TGCGCCAGCAGCCAACTTTGGGGTAATAGCAATCAGCCCCAGCATTTT. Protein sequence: CASSQLWGNSNQPQHF.

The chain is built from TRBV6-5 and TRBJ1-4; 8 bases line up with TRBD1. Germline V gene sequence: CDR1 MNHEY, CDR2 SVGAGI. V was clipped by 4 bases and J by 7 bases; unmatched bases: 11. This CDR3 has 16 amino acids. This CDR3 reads CASSSLGQGGFEKLFF. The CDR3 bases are TGTGCCAGCAGTTCCCTTGGACAGGGAGGCTTTGAAAAACTGTTTTTT.

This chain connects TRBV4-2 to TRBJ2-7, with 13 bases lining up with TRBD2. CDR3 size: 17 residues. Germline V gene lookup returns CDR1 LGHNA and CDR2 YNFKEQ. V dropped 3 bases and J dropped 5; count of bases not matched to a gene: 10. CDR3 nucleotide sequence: TGTGCCAGCAGCCATGCCCTCGGGACTAGCGGGGACCACGAGCAGTACTTC. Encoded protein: CASSHALGTSGDHEQYF.

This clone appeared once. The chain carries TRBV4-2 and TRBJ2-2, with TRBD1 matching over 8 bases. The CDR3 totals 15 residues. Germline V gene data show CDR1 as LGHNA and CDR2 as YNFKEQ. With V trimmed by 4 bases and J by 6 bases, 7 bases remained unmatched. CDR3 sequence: CASSPTGGWAGELFF. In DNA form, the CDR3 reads TGTGCCAGCAGCCCCACAGGGGGATGGGCCGGGGAGCTGTTTTTT.

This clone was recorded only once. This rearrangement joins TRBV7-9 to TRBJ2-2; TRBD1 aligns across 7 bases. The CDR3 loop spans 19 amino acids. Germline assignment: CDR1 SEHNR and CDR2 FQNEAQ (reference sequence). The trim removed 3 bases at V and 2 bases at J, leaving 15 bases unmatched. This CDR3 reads CASSLQPGVGQRNTGELFF. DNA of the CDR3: TGTGCCAGCAGCTTGCAGCCTGGTGTGGGACAGCGAAACACCGGGGAGCTGTTTTTT.

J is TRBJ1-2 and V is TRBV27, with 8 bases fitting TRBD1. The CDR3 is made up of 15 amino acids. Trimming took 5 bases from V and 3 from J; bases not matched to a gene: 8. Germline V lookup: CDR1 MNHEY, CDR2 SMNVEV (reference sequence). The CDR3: CASSLHRGGDYGYTF. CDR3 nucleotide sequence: TGTGCCAGCAGTCTACACAGGGGGGGGGACTATGGCTACACCTTC.

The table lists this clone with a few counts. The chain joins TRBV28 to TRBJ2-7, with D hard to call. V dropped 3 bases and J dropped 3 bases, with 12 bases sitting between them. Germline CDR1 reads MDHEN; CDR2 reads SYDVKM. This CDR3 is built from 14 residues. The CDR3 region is CASSLVNPIYEQYF. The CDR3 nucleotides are TGTGCCAGCAGTTTGGTGAACCCGATCTACGAGCAGTACTTC.